The clone carrying this TCR beta chain was detected a few times. The antigen is not known. These data belong to a study of response to subunit inactivated influenza vaccine. V dropped 3 bases and J dropped 7 bases, with 13 bases sitting between them. The CDR3 length is 13 residues. CDR1 and CDR2 (germline): MNHEY, SVGAGI. Each CDR3 protein gets one entry after TCRdb re-called the RT-PCR reads with MiXCR. This table has hundreds of thousands of distinct CDR3 sequences, 12% appearing once. Notes on the study in general: It was the authors' suggestion that each seasonal influenza vaccination recruits few new T cells.

The chain combines TRBV6-5 with TRBJ2-7; D unresolved. Sequenced material: PBMCs from blood, taken on the day of vaccination. This clonotype was sampled from a man aged 50 or older who received an inactivated influenza vaccine. The CDR3 is CASSYSRVGEQYF. DNA of the CDR3: TGTGCCAGCAGTTATAGTAGGGTTGGTGAGCAGTACTTC.